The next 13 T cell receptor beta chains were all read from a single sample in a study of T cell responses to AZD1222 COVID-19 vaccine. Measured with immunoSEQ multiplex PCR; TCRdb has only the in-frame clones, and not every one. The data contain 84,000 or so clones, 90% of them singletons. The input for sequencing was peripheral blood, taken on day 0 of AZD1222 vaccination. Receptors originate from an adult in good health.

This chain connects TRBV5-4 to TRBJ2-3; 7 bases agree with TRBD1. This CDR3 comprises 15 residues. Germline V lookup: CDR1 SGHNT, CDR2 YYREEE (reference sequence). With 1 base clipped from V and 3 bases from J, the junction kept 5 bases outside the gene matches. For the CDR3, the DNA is TGTGCCAGCAGCTTGCAAGGGGGCAGAACAGATACGCAGTATTTT. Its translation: CASSLQGGRTDTQYF.

The CDR3 DNA sequence: TGTGCCAGTAGTCCCCTAGCGGGAGGCCTTGAGACCCAGTACTTC. Its protein product is CASSPLAGGLETQYF. This chain links TRBV19 with TRBJ2-5, with TRBD2 matching 11 bases. This CDR3 region has 15 residues. Losses at the gene ends were 5 bases for V and 5 bases for J; bases not matched to a gene: 7. CDR1 is LNHDA, CDR2 SQIVND, per germline (reference sequence).

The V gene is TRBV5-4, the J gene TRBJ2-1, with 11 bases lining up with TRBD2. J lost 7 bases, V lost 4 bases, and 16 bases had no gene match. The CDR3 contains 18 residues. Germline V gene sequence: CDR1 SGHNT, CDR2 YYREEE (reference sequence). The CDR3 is CASSRGALAGAVWNEQFF. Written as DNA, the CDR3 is TGTGCCAGCAGCCGCGGGGCACTAGCGGGAGCGGTGTGGAATGAGCAGTTCTTC.

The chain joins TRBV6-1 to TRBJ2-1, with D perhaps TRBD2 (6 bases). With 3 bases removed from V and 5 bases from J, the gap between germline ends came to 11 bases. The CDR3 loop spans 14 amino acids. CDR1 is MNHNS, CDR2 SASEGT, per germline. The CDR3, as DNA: TGTGCCAGCAGTGAGCGGGGAGGACACAATGAGCAGTTCTTC. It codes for CASSERGGHNEQFF.

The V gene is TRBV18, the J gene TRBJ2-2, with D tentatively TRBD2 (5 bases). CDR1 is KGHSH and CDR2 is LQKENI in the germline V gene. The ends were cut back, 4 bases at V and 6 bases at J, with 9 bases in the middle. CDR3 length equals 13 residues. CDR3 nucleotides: TGTGCCAGCTCACAGGGAGAATCCGGGGAGCTGTTTTTT. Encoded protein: CASSQGESGELFF.

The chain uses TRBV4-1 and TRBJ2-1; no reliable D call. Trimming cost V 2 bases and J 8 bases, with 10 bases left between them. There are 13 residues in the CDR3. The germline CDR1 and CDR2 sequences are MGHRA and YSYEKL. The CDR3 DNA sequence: TGCGCCAGCAGCCAAAGGCCGGGCGATGAGCAGTTCTTC. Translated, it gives CASSQRPGDEQFF.

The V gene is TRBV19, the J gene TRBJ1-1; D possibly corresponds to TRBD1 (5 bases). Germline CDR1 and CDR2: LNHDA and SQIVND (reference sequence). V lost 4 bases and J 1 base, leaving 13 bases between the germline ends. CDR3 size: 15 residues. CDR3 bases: TGTGCCAGTAGTAGTGGACACACGACGAACACTGAAGCTTTCTTT. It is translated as CASSSGHTTNTEAFF.

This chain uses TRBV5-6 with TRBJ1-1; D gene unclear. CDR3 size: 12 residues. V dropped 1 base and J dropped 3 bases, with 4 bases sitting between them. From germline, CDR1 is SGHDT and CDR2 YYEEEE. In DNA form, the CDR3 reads TGTGCCAGCAGCTTGACGTACACTGAAGCTTTCTTT. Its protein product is CASSLTYTEAFF.

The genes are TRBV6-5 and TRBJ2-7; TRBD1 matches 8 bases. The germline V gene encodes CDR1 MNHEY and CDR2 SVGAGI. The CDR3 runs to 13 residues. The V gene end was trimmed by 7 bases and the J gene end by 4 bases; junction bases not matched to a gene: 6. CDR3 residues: CASIPGQGYEQYF. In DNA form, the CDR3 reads TGTGCCAGCATCCCCGGACAGGGTTACGAGCAGTACTTC.

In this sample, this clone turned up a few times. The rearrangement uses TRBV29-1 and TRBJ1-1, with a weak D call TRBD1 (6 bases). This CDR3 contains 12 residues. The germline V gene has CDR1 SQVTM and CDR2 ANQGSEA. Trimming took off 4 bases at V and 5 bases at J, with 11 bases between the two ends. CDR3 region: CSVVGGRTEAFF. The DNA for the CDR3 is TGCAGCGTTGTAGGGGGGCGGACTGAAGCTTTCTTT.

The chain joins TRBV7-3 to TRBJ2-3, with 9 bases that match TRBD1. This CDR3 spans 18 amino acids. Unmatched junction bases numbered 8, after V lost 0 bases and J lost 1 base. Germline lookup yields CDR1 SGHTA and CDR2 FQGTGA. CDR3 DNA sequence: TGTGCCAGCAGCTTAACCCGCGGACAGGGGAAGGGCACAGATACGCAGTATTTT. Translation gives CASSLTRGQGKGTDTQYF.

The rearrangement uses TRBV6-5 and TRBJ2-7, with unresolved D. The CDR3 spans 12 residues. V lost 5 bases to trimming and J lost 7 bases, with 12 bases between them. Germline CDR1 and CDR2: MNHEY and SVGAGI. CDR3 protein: CASSLSGREQYF. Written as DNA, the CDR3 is TGTGCCAGCAGTCTCTCGGGCAGAGAGCAGTACTTC.

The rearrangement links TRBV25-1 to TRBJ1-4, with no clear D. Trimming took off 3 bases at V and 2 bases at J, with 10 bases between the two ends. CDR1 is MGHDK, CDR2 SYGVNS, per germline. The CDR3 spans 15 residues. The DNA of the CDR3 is TGTGCCAGCAGTGATTATGGGCGGACTAATGAAAAACTGTTTTTT. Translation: CASSDYGRTNEKLFF.